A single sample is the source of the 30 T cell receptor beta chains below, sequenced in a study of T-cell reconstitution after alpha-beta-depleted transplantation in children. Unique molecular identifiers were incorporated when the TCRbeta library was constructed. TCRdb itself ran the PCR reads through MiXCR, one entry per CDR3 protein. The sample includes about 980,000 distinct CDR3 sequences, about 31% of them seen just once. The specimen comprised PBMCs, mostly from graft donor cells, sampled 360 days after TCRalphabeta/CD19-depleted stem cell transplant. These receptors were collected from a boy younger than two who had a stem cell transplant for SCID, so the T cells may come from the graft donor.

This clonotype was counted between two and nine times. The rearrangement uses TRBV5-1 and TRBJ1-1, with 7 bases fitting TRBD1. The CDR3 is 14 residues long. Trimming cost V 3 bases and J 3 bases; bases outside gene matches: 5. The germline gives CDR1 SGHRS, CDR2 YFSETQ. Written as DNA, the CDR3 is TGCGCCAGCAGCTCTGGGACAGCCGACACTGAAGCTTTCTTT. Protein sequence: CASSSGTADTEAFF.

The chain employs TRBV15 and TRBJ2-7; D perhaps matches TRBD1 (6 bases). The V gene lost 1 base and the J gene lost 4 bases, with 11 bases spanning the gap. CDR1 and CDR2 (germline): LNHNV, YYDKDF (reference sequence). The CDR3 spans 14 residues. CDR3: CATSRAGAGYEQYF. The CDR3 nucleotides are TGTGCCACCAGCAGAGCAGGGGCTGGTTACGAGCAGTACTTC. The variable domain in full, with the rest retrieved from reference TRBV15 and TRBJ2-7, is DAMVIQNPRYQVTQFGKPVTLSCSQTLNHNVMYWYQQKSSQAPKLLFHYYDKDFNNEADTPDNFQSRRPNTSFCFLDIRSPGLGDTAMYLCATSRAGAGYEQYFGPGTRLTVT.

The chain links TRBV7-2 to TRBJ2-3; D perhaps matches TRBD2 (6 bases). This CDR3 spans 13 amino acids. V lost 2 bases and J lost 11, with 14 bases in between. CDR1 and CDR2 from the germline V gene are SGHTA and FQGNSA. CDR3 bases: TGTGCCAGCAGCTTAATGCGGGGTGGGCTGCAGTATTTT. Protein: CASSLMRGGLQYF. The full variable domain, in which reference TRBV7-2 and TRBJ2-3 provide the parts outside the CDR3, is GAGVSQSPSNKVTEKGKDVELRCDPISGHTALYWYRQSLGQGLEFLIYFQGNSAPDKSGLPSDRFSAERTGGSVSTLTIQRTQQEDSAVYLCASSLMRGGLQYFGPGTRLTVL.

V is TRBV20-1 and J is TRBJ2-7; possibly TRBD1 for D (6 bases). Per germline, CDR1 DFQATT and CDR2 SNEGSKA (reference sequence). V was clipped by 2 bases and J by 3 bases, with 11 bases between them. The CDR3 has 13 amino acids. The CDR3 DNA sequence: TGCAGTGCTAGATCCGGACAGATCTACGAGCAGTACTTC. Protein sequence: CSARSGQIYEQYF.

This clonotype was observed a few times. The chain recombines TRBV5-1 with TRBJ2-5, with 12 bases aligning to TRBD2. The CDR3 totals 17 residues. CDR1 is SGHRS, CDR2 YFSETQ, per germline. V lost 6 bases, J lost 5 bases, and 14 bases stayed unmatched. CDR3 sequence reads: CASTRSAGLAGLETQYF. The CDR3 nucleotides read TGCGCCAGCACACGCTCAGCCGGACTAGCGGGGCTGGAGACCCAGTACTTC.

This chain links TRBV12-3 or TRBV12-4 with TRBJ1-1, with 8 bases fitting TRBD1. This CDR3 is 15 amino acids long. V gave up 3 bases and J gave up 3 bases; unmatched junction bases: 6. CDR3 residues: CASSFQGAGDTEAFF. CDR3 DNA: TGTGCCAGCAGTTTTCAGGGGGCGGGGGACACTGAAGCTTTCTTT.

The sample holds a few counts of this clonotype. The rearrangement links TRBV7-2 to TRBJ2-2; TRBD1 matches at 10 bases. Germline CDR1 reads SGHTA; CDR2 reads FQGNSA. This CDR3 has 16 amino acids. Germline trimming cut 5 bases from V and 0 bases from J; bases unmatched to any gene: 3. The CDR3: CASSPGQGANTGELFF. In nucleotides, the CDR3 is TGTGCCAGCAGCCCCGGACAGGGGGCGAACACCGGGGAGCTGTTTTTT.

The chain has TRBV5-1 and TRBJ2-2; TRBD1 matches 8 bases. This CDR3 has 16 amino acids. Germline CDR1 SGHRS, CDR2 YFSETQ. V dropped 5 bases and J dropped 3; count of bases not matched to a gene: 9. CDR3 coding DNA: TGCGCCAGCAGTTGGACAGGGATCCAGGACACCGGGGAGCTGTTTTTT. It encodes CASSWTGIQDTGELFF.

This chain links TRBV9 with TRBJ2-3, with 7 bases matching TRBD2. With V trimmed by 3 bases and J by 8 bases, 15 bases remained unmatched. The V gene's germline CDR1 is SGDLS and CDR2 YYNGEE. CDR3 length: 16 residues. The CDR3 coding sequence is TGTGCCAGCAGCGCCCACCAACTAGCGCCGGGGGGTACGCAGTATTTT. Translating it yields CASSAHQLAPGGTQYF.

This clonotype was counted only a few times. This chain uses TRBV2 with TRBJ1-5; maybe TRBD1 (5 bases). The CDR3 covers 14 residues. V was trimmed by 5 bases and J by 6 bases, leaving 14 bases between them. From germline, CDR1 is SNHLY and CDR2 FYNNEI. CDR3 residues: CASSLLGAGQPQHF. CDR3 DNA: TGTGCCAGCAGTCTTTTAGGGGCGGGTCAGCCCCAGCATTTT.

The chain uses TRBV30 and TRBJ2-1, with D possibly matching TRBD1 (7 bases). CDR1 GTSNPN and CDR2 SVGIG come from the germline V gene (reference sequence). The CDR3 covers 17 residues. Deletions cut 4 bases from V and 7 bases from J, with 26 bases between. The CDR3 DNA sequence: TGTGCCTGGAAATTGAGGCAGCGAGGGGGCGCGGGGAATGAGCAGTTCTTC. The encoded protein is CAWKLRQRGGAGNEQFF.

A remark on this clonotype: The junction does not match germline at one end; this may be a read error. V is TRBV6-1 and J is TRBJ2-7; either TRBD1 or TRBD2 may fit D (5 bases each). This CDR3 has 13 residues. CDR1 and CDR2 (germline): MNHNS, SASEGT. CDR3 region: CASTQGTSYEQCF. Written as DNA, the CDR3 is TGTGCCAGCACTCAAGGGACGTCCTACGAGCAGTGCTTC.

CDR3 loop: CASSPRTSGYVEQFF. The CDR3 nucleotides are TGCGCCAGCAGCCCGCGGACTAGCGGGTATGTTGAGCAGTTCTTC. This chain links TRBV5-1 with TRBJ2-1; 11 nucleotides line up with TRBD2. The trim removed 4 bases at V and 9 bases at J, leaving 9 bases unmatched. Germline V gene data show CDR1 as SGHRS and CDR2 as YFSETQ. The CDR3 runs 15 residues.

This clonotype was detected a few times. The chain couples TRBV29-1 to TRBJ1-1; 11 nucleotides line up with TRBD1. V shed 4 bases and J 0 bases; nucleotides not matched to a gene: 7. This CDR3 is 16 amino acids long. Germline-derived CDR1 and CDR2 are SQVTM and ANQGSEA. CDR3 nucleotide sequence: TGCAGCGTTGGCCGGGACAGGGGGGGCCTGAACACTGAAGCTTTCTTT. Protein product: CSVGRDRGGLNTEAFF.

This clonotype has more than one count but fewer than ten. The CDR3 DNA sequence: TGCAGTGCTAGTTGGACAGGGCCCAATCAGCCCCAGCATTTT. It translates to CSASWTGPNQPQHF. The chain uses TRBV20-1 and TRBJ1-5; 8 bases are shared with TRBD1. Germline values: CDR1 DFQATT, CDR2 SNEGSKA (reference sequence). This CDR3 region has 14 residues. The V gene end was trimmed by 3 bases and the J gene end by 3 bases; junction bases not matched to a gene: 4.

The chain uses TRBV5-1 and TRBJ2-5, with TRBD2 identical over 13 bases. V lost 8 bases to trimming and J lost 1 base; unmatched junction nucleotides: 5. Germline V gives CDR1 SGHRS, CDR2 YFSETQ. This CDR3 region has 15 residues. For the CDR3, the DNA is TGCGCCAGTCAGACTAGCGGGGGGATCCAAGAGACCCAGTACTTC. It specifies CASQTSGGIQETQYF.

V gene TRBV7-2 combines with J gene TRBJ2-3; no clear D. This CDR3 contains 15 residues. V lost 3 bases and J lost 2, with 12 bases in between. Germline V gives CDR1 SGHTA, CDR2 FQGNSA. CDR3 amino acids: CASSFPAAFTDTQYF. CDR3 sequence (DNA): TGTGCCAGCAGCTTCCCGGCGGCGTTCACAGATACGCAGTATTTT.

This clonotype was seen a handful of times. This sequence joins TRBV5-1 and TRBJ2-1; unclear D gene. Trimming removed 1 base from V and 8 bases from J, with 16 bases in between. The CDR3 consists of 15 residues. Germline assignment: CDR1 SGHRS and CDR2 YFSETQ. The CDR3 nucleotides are TGCGCCAGCAGCTTGTGGGGAAATGGTTGGGATGAGCAGTTCTTC. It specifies CASSLWGNGWDEQFF. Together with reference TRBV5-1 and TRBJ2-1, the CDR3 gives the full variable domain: KAGVTQTPRYLIKTRGQQVTLSCSPISGHRSVSWYQQTPGQGLQFLFEYFSETQRNKGNFPGRFSGRQFSNSRSEMNVSTLELGDSALYLCASSLWGNGWDEQFFGPGTRLTVL.

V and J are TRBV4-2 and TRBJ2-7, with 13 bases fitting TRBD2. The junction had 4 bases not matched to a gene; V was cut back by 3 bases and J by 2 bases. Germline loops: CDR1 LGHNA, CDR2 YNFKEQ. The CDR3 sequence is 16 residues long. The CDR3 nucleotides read TGTGCCAGCAGCCATGGACTAGCGGGGGAGGCCTACGAGCAGTACTTC. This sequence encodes CASSHGLAGEAYEQYF.

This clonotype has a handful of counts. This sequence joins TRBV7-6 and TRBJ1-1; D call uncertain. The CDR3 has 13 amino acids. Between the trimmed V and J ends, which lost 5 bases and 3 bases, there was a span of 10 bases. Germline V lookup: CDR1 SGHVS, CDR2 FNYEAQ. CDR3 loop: CASSVSKDTEAFF. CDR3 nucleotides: TGTGCCAGCAGCGTGTCCAAGGACACTGAAGCTTTCTTT.

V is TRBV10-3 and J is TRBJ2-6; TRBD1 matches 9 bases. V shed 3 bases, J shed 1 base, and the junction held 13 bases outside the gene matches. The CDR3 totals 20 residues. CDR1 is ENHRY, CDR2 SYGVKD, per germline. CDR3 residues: CAISENIGGQGLSGANVLTF. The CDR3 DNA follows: TGTGCCATCAGTGAAAACATCGGGGGACAGGGTCTGTCTGGGGCCAACGTCCTGACTTTC.

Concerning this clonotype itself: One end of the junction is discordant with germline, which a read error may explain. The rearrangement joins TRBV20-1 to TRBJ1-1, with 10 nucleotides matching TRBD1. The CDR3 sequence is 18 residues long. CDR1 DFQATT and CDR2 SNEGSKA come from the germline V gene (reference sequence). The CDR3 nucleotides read TGCAGTGCAAGAGAGTCCGCTTGGACAGGGGGAGGTCCGACTGAAGCTTTCTTT. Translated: CSARESAWTGGGPTEAFF.

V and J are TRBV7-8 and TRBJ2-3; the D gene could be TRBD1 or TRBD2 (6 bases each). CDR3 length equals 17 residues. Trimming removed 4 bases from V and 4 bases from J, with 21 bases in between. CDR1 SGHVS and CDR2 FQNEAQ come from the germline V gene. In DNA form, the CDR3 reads TGTGCCAGCAGCTCATATAGGGGCTTCGGGGGCGCAGATACGCAGTATTTT. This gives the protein CASSSYRGFGGADTQYF.

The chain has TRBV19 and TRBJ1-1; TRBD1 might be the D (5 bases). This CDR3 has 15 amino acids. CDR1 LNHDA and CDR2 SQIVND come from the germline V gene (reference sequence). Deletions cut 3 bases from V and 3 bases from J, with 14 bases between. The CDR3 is CASSIFGGGDTEAFF. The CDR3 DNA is TGTGCCAGTAGTATTTTCGGAGGAGGGGACACTGAAGCTTTCTTT. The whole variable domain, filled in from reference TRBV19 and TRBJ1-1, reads DGGITQSPKYLFRKEGQNVTLSCEQNLNHDAMYWYRQDPGQGLRLIYYSQIVNDFQKGDIAEGYSVSREKKESFPLTVTSAQKNPTAFYLCASSIFGGGDTEAFFGQGTRLTVV.

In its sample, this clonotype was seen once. The CDR3 here is CASSSTGTPTDTQYF. The CDR3 coding sequence is TGTGCCAGCAGCAGTACCGGGACCCCCACAGATACGCAGTATTTT. The chain uses TRBV7-8 and TRBJ2-3; D may match TRBD1 or TRBD2 (5 bases each). The CDR3 extends over 15 amino acids. The V end lost 5 bases, the J end lost 2 bases, and 14 bases lay between the germline ends. The germline V gene encodes CDR1 SGHVS and CDR2 FQNEAQ.

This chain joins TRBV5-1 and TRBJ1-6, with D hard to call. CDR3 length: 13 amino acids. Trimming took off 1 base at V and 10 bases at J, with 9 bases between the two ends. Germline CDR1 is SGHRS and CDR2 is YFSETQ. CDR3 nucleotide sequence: TGCGCCAGCAGCTTGCGGCAGGTCTCACCCCTCCACTTT. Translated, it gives CASSLRQVSPLHF.

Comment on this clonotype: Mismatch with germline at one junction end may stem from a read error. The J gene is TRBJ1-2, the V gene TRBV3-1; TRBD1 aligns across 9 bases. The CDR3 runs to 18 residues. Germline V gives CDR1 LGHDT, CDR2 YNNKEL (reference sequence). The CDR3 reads CASSQDAARTGANYGYTF. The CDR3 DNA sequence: TGTGCCAGCAGCCAAGATGCGGCCCGGACAGGGGCTAACTATGGCTATACCTTC.

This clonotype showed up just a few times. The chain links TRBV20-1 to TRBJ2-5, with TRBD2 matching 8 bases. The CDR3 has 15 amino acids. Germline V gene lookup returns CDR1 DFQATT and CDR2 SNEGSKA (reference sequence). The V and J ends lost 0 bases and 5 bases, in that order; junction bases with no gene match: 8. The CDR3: CSARESGGAWETQYF. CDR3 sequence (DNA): TGCAGTGCTAGAGAAAGCGGGGGTGCTTGGGAGACCCAGTACTTC.

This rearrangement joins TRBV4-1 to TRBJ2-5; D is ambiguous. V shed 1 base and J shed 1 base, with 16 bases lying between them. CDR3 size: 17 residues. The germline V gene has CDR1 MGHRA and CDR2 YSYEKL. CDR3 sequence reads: CASSQAELLGSQETQYF. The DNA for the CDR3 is TGCGCCAGCAGCCAAGCTGAGCTTCTAGGGTCCCAAGAGACCCAGTACTTC.

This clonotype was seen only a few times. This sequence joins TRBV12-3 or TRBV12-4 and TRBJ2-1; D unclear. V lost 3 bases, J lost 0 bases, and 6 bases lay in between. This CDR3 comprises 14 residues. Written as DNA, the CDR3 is TGTGCCAGCAGTTTCGGGTACTCCTACAATGAGCAGTTCTTC. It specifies CASSFGYSYNEQFF.